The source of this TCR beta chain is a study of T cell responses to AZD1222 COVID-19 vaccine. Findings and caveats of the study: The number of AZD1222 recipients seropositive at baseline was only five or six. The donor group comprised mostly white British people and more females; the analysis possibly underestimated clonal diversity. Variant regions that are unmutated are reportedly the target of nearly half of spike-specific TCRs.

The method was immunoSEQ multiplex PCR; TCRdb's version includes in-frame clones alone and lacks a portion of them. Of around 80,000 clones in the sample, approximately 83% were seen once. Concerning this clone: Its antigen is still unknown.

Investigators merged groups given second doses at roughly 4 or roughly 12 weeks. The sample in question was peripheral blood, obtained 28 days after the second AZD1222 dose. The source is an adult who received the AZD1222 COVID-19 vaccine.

The CDR3 sequence is CASSSPSGETNEKLFF. CDR3 nucleotides: TGTGCCAGCAGCTCGCCCTCAGGGGAGACTAATGAAAAACTGTTTTTT. The gene calls are TRBV5-6 and TRBJ1-4, with a weak D call TRBD1 (6 bases). Germline CDR1 and CDR2: SGHDT and YYEEEE. Trimming removed 3 bases from V and 2 bases from J, with 14 bases in between. The CDR3 totals 16 residues.